Given below is one TCR beta chain in context. The antigen is unknown. This entry comes from a study of T cell responses to AZD1222 COVID-19 vaccine. Study results and caveats: White British people made up most donors, females outnumbered males, and clonal diversity was possibly underestimated. Just a handful of AZD1222 recipients tested seropositive at baseline. Epitopes outside B.1.351 and B.1.1.7 mutated regions reportedly drew nearly half of spike TCRs. The peak T cell response came first, and repertoires were sampled only after it.

The ends were cut back, 0 bases at V and 0 bases at J, with 7 bases in the middle. From germline, CDR1 is SGHDT and CDR2 YYEEEE. The CDR3 has 15 amino acids. Sequencing used immunoSEQ multiplex PCR; TCRdb keeps in-frame clones, though not all of them. The sample has 150,000 to 200,000 clones, just over 90% seen once. The chain links TRBV5-6 to TRBJ1-3; no clear D gene. Sequencing used peripheral blood, obtained 28 days after the second AZD1222 dose. The sequence was obtained from an adult who received the AZD1222 COVID-19 vaccine. The CDR3 nucleotides are TGTGCCAGCAGCTTGGGGCACATCTCTGGAAACACCATATATTTT. Translating it yields CASSLGHISGNTIYF.